This T cell receptor (beta chain) is drawn from a study of identical twins. This CDR3 has 15 amino acids. V shed 5 bases and J shed 0 bases, with 13 bases lying between them. Germline V gives CDR1 SEHNR, CDR2 FQNEAQ (reference sequence). TCRdb re-analysed the 5' RACE reads in MiXCR, keeping a single row per CDR3 protein. Of approximately 630,000 distinct CDR3 sequences detected, just over 7% appear once; the ten largest clones hold roughly 1.6%. This clonotype was found many times. The antigen is undetermined. The study's findings and limits: Memory repertoires showed no such pattern, whereas abundant cord blood beta clonotypes carried fewer insertions. Twin sharing of out-of-frame TCR alpha was underestimated by models in monozygotic pairs.

These sequences were also reported in another study, on yellow fever vaccine responses in identical twins. That source adds: Twins reportedly had a vaccine T cell response that seemed partly convergent, partly personalized.

This rearrangement joins TRBV7-9 to TRBJ1-1; TRBD1 might be the D (5 bases). This TCR was sampled from a woman between 18 and 30 years old in good health. Material: PBMCs. CDR3 loop: CASSIRQTMNTEAFF. The CDR3 DNA reads TGTGCCAGCAGCATAAGACAGACTATGAACACTGAAGCTTTCTTT.